Below, 19 T cell receptor beta chains from the same sample are listed, as sequenced in a study of blood T cells in healthy people across ages. Through a sample-barcoded 5' primer and a J-beta primer mix, a second PCR was run for about 6 to 11 cycles. TCRdb reprocessed the 5' RACE reads with MiXCR, giving one entry per CDR3 protein. The repertoire includes over 1,300,000 distinct CDR3 sequences, 55% to 75% of them detected once, and approximately 7% sits in the top ten. The source material was blood. The receptors come from a young man in good health.

The J gene is TRBJ1-5, the V gene TRBV9; 9 nucleotides agree with TRBD1. This CDR3 region has 15 residues. J lost 9 bases, V lost 2 bases, and 9 bases had no gene match. CDR1 is SGDLS and CDR2 is YYNGEE in the germline V gene. In nucleotides, the CDR3 is TGTGCCAGCAGCGTGGGACAGGGCGTTAATTGGCCCCAGCATTTT. It yields the protein CASSVGQGVNWPQHF. Complete variable domain (other parts from reference TRBV9 and TRBJ1-5): DSGVTQTPKHLITATGQRVTLRCSPRSGDLSVYWYQQSLDQGLQFLIQYYNGEERAKGNILERFSAQQFPDLHSELNLSSLELGDSALYFCASSVGQGVNWPQHFGDGTRLSIL.

The chain uses TRBV10-3 and TRBJ1-5, with D possibly TRBD1 on 6 matching bases. The V end was cut by 11 bases, the J end by 0 bases, with 14 bases between. This CDR3 contains 14 residues. The germline V gene encodes CDR1 ENHRY and CDR2 SYGVKD. CDR3 sequence: CAVRQDDSNQPQHF. CDR3 coding DNA: TGTGCCGTACGACAGGACGATAGCAATCAGCCCCAGCATTTT.

The chain is built from TRBV4-3 and TRBJ2-7; D possibly uses TRBD1 or TRBD2 (5 bases each). With 4 bases removed from V and 6 bases from J, the gap between germline ends came to 13 bases. The CDR3 sequence is 13 residues long. The germline CDR1 and CDR2 sequences are LGHNA and YSLEER. Here the CDR3 reads CASSLSGTLEQYF. For the CDR3, the DNA is TGCGCCAGCAGCCTTTCCGGGACGCTCGAGCAGTACTTC.

This chain links TRBV6-2 or TRBV6-3 with TRBJ2-3, with no clear D. V was shortened by 0 bases and J by 4 bases, with 11 bases between the two germline ends. Germline V lookup: CDR1 MNHEY, CDR2 SVGEGT. CDR3 length equals 15 residues. The CDR3 DNA follows: TGTGCCAGCAGTTACTCGAGTAAGGCTCCAGATACGCAGTATTTT. It specifies CASSYSSKAPDTQYF.

The rearrangement uses TRBV6-2 or TRBV6-3 and TRBJ2-7; 7 positions agree with TRBD1. The CDR3 has 15 residues. Unmatched junction bases numbered 6, after V lost 2 bases and J lost 2 bases. Germline CDR1 and CDR2: MNHEY and SVGEGT. CDR3 DNA: TGTGCCAGCAGTTACCTTAGGGACAGACCCTACGAGCAGTACTTC. Its protein product is CASSYLRDRPYEQYF.

This clonotype appeared many times. This rearrangement joins TRBV4-1 to TRBJ2-7, with D perhaps matching TRBD1 or TRBD2 (5 bases each). The V end lost 1 base, the J end lost 0 bases, and 10 bases lay between the germline ends. The CDR3 has 15 amino acids. Germline values: CDR1 MGHRA, CDR2 YSYEKL. The DNA for the CDR3 is TGCGCCAGCAGCCAAGGGCCAGGGAGCTCCTACGAGCAGTACTTC. This gives the protein CASSQGPGSSYEQYF.

Only a few counts were recorded for this clonotype. The J gene is TRBJ2-1, the V gene TRBV7-8; the match to TRBD1 covers 10 bases. The ends lost 5 bases at V and 3 bases at J; junction bases unmatched: 7. CDR3 length equals 16 residues. Germline V CDR1 and CDR2: SGHVS, FQNEAQ. The CDR3 DNA follows: TGTGCCAGCAGCCCCCACCGGGACAGGGGCTACAATGAGCAGTTCTTC. Translated: CASSPHRDRGYNEQFF.

The count of this clonotype is one. This chain uses TRBV29-1 with TRBJ2-5, with a tentative D call TRBD1 (6 bases). The CDR3 covers 14 residues. CDR1 SQVTM and CDR2 ANQGSEA come from the germline V gene. Deletions cut 5 bases from V and 1 base from J, with 14 bases between. The CDR3 spells CSVTITGSQETQYF. The CDR3 DNA follows: TGCAGCGTTACCATAACAGGGTCCCAAGAGACCCAGTACTTC.

This chain links TRBV7-9 with TRBJ2-7, with no clear D. The CDR3 has 13 amino acids. Germline-derived CDR1 and CDR2 are SEHNR and FQNEAQ (reference sequence). V lost 5 bases to trimming and J lost 4 bases, with 12 bases between them. The CDR3 region is CASSPPDRYEQYF. The DNA of the CDR3 is TGTGCCAGCAGCCCCCCCGATCGGTACGAGCAGTACTTC.

This clonotype appeared a few times. CDR3 sequence (DNA): TGTGCCAGCTGGGGCTTGCGGGGGTTGAACACTGAAGCTTTCTTT. Encoded protein: CASWGLRGLNTEAFF. The chain uses TRBV6-1 and TRBJ1-1; possibly TRBD1 for D (5 bases). CDR1 is MNHNS and CDR2 is SASEGT in the germline V gene. The CDR3 runs to 15 residues. Trimming removed 8 bases from V and 0 bases from J, with 16 bases in between.

This clonotype was seen a few times. V usage is TRBV6-5 and J usage is TRBJ2-7; 10 bases align to TRBD1. V was clipped by 6 bases and J by 4 bases; unmatched bases: 9. CDR1 and CDR2 (germline): MNHEY, SVGAGI. The CDR3 has 15 residues. The CDR3 loop is CASRLTGQGMYEQYF. The CDR3 region has the DNA TGTGCCAGCAGGCTAACGGGACAGGGGATGTACGAGCAGTACTTC.

There are a few counts of this clonotype. The V and J genes are TRBV29-1 and TRBJ2-7; D possibly corresponds to TRBD1 (7 bases). The CDR3 is made up of 13 amino acids. Germline V lookup: CDR1 SQVTM, CDR2 ANQGSEA. V gave up 6 bases and J gave up 3 bases, with 15 bases separating them. The DNA of the CDR3 is TGCAGCGTGGGGGGACAGAGCCTCTACGAGCAGTACTTC. Its translation is CSVGGQSLYEQYF.

The rearrangement links TRBV20-1 to TRBJ2-3, with unresolved D. The CDR3 is 16 residues long. In germline, CDR1 is DFQATT, CDR2 SNEGSKA (reference sequence). V was pared by 5 bases and J by 0 bases, with 18 bases between. CDR3 amino acids: CSAVSGSRPSTDTQYF. For the CDR3, the DNA is TGCAGTGCTGTTTCCGGTAGTCGTCCTAGCACAGATACGCAGTATTTT.

V usage is TRBV29-1 and J usage is TRBJ1-2, with D perhaps matching TRBD1 (5 bases). The CDR3 runs 13 residues. Trimming took 0 bases from V and 7 from J, leaving 12 bases between them. Germline CDR1 SQVTM, CDR2 ANQGSEA. Here the CDR3 reads CSVEDLQGIGYTF. The CDR3, as DNA: TGCAGCGTTGAAGATCTTCAGGGAATTGGCTACACCTTC.

This sequence joins TRBV6-2 or TRBV6-3 and TRBJ1-2; D uncertain. Germline V gene data show CDR1 as MNHEY and CDR2 as SVGEGT. CDR3 length: 16 amino acids. V lost 1 base and J 2 bases, leaving 14 bases between the germline ends. CDR3 coding DNA: TGTGCCAGCAGTTACTTTACCGGACGGCCAAACTATGGCTACACCTTC. The encoded protein is CASSYFTGRPNYGYTF.

The chain's CDR3 is CATDTGEGLYEQYF. In nucleotides, the CDR3 is TGTGCCACCGATACAGGGGAAGGGCTCTACGAGCAGTACTTC. The chain couples TRBV6-2 or TRBV6-3 to TRBJ2-7; 7 bases are shared with TRBD1. The CDR3 is 14 amino acids. The V segment lost 10 bases and the J segment 3 bases; nucleotides outside the gene matches: 12. Germline V gives CDR1 MNHEY, CDR2 SVGEGT.

CDR3 in amino acids: CASRPGPGSGYTF. CDR3 nucleotides: TGTGCCAGCAGACCCGGTCCAGGCAGTGGCTACACCTTC. The rearrangement uses TRBV12-3 or TRBV12-4 and TRBJ1-2; D not certain. V lost 6 bases, J lost 7 bases, and 15 bases lay in between. This CDR3 is built from 13 residues.

The chain carries TRBV29-1 and TRBJ2-3, with 8 positions matching TRBD2. The CDR3 covers 15 residues. With V trimmed by 5 bases and J by 3 bases, 10 bases remained unmatched. Germline V gene lookup returns CDR1 SQVTM and CDR2 ANQGSEA. CDR3 in amino acids: CSVRGGGMATDTQYF. CDR3 sequence (DNA): TGCAGCGTTCGGGGCGGGGGGATGGCGACAGATACGCAGTATTTT.

This clonotype was seen only a few times. The rearrangement uses TRBV4-2 and TRBJ2-1, with a tentative D call TRBD2 (5 bases). Germline CDR1 LGHNA, CDR2 YNFKEQ. V was cut by 0 bases and J by 7 bases, with 19 bases left in between. This CDR3 contains 17 residues. The CDR3 is CASSQDKRTGVVNEQFF. CDR3 bases: TGTGCCAGCAGCCAAGATAAAAGGACCGGGGTGGTAAATGAGCAGTTCTTC.